The source of this T cell receptor (beta chain) is a study of identical twins. The CDR3 has 15 amino acids. CDR1 SQVTM and CDR2 ANQGSEA come from the germline V gene. V lost 6 bases to trimming and J lost 6 bases, with 20 bases between them. Using its own MiXCR run on the 5' RACE reads, TCRdb lists one record per CDR3 protein. The sample holds about 570,000 distinct CDR3 sequences; approximately 10% are singletons and the top ten take under 3%. This sample also belongs to another study, concerning yellow fever vaccine responses in identical twins.

The chain combines TRBV29-1 with TRBJ2-2, with D perhaps matching TRBD2 (7 bases). What was sequenced was PBMCs. This TCR was sampled from a woman younger than 35 in good health. CDR3 DNA: TGCAGCGTCCGGGGGGCAGAAGCGCGGGCCGGGGAGCTGTTTTTT. Protein sequence: CSVRGAEARAGELFF.